These 27 T cell receptor beta chains were sequenced from one sample in a study of T-cell reconstitution after alpha-beta-depleted transplantation in children. During its preparation, the TCRbeta library received unique molecular identifiers. TCRdb processed the PCR reads anew with MiXCR; each CDR3 protein has one entry. Of about 260,000 distinct CDR3 sequences in the sample, approximately 8% were seen once. The starting material was PBMCs, mostly from graft donor cells, obtained 180 days after TCRalphabeta/CD19-depleted stem cell transplant. The receptors come from a male patient younger than 18 who had a stem cell transplant for acute lymphoblastic leukemia, so the T cells may come from the graft donor.

This clonotype was seen many times. The V and J genes are TRBV28 and TRBJ2-7; D may be TRBD1 (7 bases). The CDR3 runs 16 residues. Germline CDR1 is MDHEN and CDR2 is SYDVKM. V lost 5 bases to trimming and J lost 3 bases, with 20 bases between them. The CDR3 protein is CASSPSTGLEGYEQYF. The CDR3 coding sequence is TGTGCCAGCAGTCCCTCGACAGGGTTGGAGGGCTACGAGCAGTACTTC.

Many counts were recorded for this clonotype. Relative to the germline gene, one junction end is altered; a read error may explain this. The chain links TRBV2 to TRBJ1-2; no clear D. The CDR3 length is 11 residues. Germline CDR1 and CDR2: SNHLY and FYNNEI. The CDR3 loop is CASREGYGYTF. CDR3 bases: TGTGCCAGCAGGGAAGGCTATGGCTACACCTTC. Drawing the rest from reference TRBV2 and TRBJ1-2, the complete variable domain is EPEVTQTPSHQVTQMGQEVILRCVPISNHLYFYWYRQILGQKVEFLVSFYNNEISEKSEIFDDQFSVERPDGSNFTLKIRSTKLEDSAMYFCASREGYGYTFGSGTRLTVV.

The gene calls are TRBV12-5 and TRBJ2-1; 15 positions agree with TRBD2. Germline-derived CDR1 and CDR2 are LGHNT and FRNRAP. Trimming took 5 bases from V and 1 from J; bases not matched to a gene: 9. This CDR3 is 19 amino acids long. The CDR3 nucleotides are TGTGCTAGTGGTCTGGGACTAGCGGGAGGCCCCGCTTCCTACAATGAGCAGTTCTTC. Translated: CASGLGLAGGPASYNEQFF.

This clonotype came up many times. J is TRBJ2-1 and V is TRBV20-1, with a tentative D call TRBD2 (6 bases). V gave up 6 bases and J gave up 6 bases, with 18 bases separating them. This CDR3 spans 14 amino acids. Germline V gives CDR1 DFQATT, CDR2 SNEGSKA (reference sequence). The chain's CDR3 is CSAPGTWTSNEQFF. DNA of the CDR3: TGCAGTGCCCCCGGGACTTGGACCTCCAATGAGCAGTTCTTC.

This clonotype was picked up a small number of times. This chain uses TRBV24-1 with TRBJ2-1, with TRBD2 identical over 10 bases. Per germline, CDR1 KGHDR and CDR2 SFDVKD. The CDR3 totals 16 residues. The junction had 7 bases not matched to a gene; V was cut back by 4 bases and J by 5 bases. CDR3 nucleotide sequence: TGTGCCACCAGTGACCCCCGGACTAGCGGTCACAATGAGCAGTTCTTC. Translating it yields CATSDPRTSGHNEQFF.

This clonotype has ten or more counts. The chain is built from TRBV5-5 and TRBJ1-2, with 7 bases identical to TRBD1. The CDR3 consists of 14 residues. Germline V gene sequence: CDR1 SGHKS, CDR2 YYEKEE (reference sequence). V was clipped by 1 base and J by 7 bases; unmatched bases: 7. CDR3 in amino acids: CASSLRQGEAGYTF. The CDR3 nucleotides are TGTGCCAGCAGCTTGAGGCAGGGGGAGGCTGGCTACACCTTC.

The chain has TRBV5-1 and TRBJ1-2; the match to TRBD1 covers 11 bases. The germline V gene has CDR1 SGHRS and CDR2 YFSETQ. CDR3 length: 16 amino acids. V trimming: 3 bases; J trimming: 4 bases; junction bases outside the gene matches: 8. The CDR3 here is CASSSPDRGLGYGYTF. In DNA, the CDR3 is TGCGCCAGCAGCTCGCCGGACAGGGGGCTTGGCTATGGCTACACCTTC.

This clonotype was detected a few times. This chain uses TRBV18 with TRBJ2-1; D may correspond to TRBD1 or TRBD2 (5 bases each). The CDR3 is 15 amino acids. Germline CDR1 and CDR2: KGHSH and LQKENI. The V gene lost 3 bases and the J gene lost 5 bases, with 14 bases spanning the gap. The DNA for the CDR3 is TGTGCCAGCTCACCCACGGGGACCATCCACAATGAGCAGTTCTTC. Encoded protein: CASSPTGTIHNEQFF.

This clonotype was detected ten times or more. The J gene is TRBJ1-2, the V gene TRBV12-3 or TRBV12-4; 8 nucleotides match TRBD1. The length of the CDR3 is 12 residues. The trim removed 6 bases at V and 6 bases at J, leaving 3 bases unmatched. The CDR3 sequence is CASSGQGNGYTF. CDR3 in DNA: TGTGCCAGCAGCGGACAGGGTAATGGCTACACCTTC.

In this sample, this clonotype turned up many times. The chain uses TRBV7-2 and TRBJ2-3, with TRBD1 as a possible D gene (6 bases). CDR1 is SGHTA, CDR2 FQGNSA, per germline. The CDR3 is 18 amino acids. V shed 0 bases and J shed 1 base, with 17 bases lying between them. The CDR3 region has the DNA TGTGCCAGCAGCTTAGCGCGCAGGGGCCCGCTCGGCACAGATACGCAGTATTTT. It encodes CASSLARRGPLGTDTQYF.

This clonotype was observed at least ten times. J is TRBJ2-7 and V is TRBV19; perhaps TRBD1 as D (7 bases). The CDR3 extends over 15 amino acids. V dropped 5 bases and J dropped 2 bases, with 16 bases sitting between them. Per the germline V gene, CDR1 is LNHDA and CDR2 is SQIVND (reference sequence). The CDR3: CASSWRDRYPYEQYF. In nucleotides, the CDR3 is TGTGCCAGTAGTTGGCGGGACAGATATCCCTACGAGCAGTACTTC. The entire variable domain, with the rest obtained from reference TRBV19 and TRBJ2-7, is as follows: DGGITQSPKYLFRKEGQNVTLSCEQNLNHDAMYWYRQDPGQGLRLIYYSQIVNDFQKGDIAEGYSVSREKKESFPLTVTSAQKNPTAFYLCASSWRDRYPYEQYFGPGTRLTVT.

This clonotype was detected many times. The chain is built from TRBV5-5 and TRBJ1-5; 8 positions agree with TRBD1. Germline CDR1 SGHKS, CDR2 YYEKEE (reference sequence). This CDR3 comprises 15 residues. Trimming removed 1 base from V and 7 bases from J; junction bases left unmatched: 7. The CDR3 DNA reads as TGTGCCAGCAGCTTGATCCTGACAGGGGCACAGCCCCAGCATTTT. Its translation: CASSLILTGAQPQHF. The complete variable domain, with remaining parts taken from reference TRBV5-5 and TRBJ1-5, reads DAGVTQSPTHLIKTRGQQVTLRCSPISGHKSVSWYQQVLGQGPQFIFQYYEKEERGRGNFPDRFSARQFPNYSSELNVNALLLGDSALYLCASSLILTGAQPQHFGDGTRLSIL.

The sample holds many counts of this clonotype. The chain joins TRBV29-1 to TRBJ2-6; D is undetermined. The CDR3 length is 12 residues. V was clipped by 2 bases and J by 6 bases, with 5 bases between them. CDR1 and CDR2 (germline): SQVTM, ANQGSEA. The CDR3 reads CSVEHPANVLTF. CDR3 bases: TGCAGCGTTGAACACCCGGCCAACGTCCTGACTTTC.

CDR3 sequence reads: CATTSGGPYTQYF. The DNA for the CDR3 is TGTGCCACTACTAGCGGTGGGCCCTATACGCAGTATTTT. The chain couples TRBV2 to TRBJ2-3, with TRBD2 matching 8 bases. Germline-derived CDR1 and CDR2 are SNHLY and FYNNEI. Losses at the gene ends were 10 bases for V and 7 bases for J; bases not matched to a gene: 10. The CDR3 has 13 residues.

As to this clonotype: Since a much larger clone is just one base distant, this may be a read error. The genes are TRBV6-5 and TRBJ2-5; the D is unclear. V was shortened by 0 bases and J by 5 bases, with 7 bases between the two germline ends. This CDR3 has 13 amino acids. CDR1 is MNHEY and CDR2 is SVGAGI in the germline V gene. The CDR3 nucleotides are TGTGCCAGCAGTTACTCTGGGCGGGAGACCCAGTACTTC. It codes for CASSYSGRETQYF.

This clonotype was seen many times. The chain has TRBV10-3 and TRBJ2-3; TRBD2 aligns across 11 bases. There are 18 residues in the CDR3. The germline V gene encodes CDR1 ENHRY and CDR2 SYGVKD. Losses at the gene ends were 6 bases for V and 2 bases for J; bases not matched to a gene: 13. The CDR3 DNA follows: TGTGCCATCAGCTCAACTCTAGCGGGGGGCCTCCTCACAGATACGCAGTATTTT. Residues: CAISSTLAGGLLTDTQYF.

This clonotype was observed many times. The genes are TRBV7-2 and TRBJ1-2; 8 bases agree with TRBD1. The CDR3 covers 14 residues. Looked up from germline, CDR1 is SGHTA and CDR2 is FQGNSA. V lost 8 bases, J lost 5 bases, and 10 bases stayed unmatched. The CDR3 spells CASGGQGVGYGYTF. The CDR3 bases are TGTGCCAGCGGTGGACAGGGAGTCGGTTATGGCTACACCTTC.

This clonotype has ten or more counts. The chain recombines TRBV12-3 or TRBV12-4 with TRBJ1-1, with unresolved D. The CDR3 covers 13 residues. V shed 3 bases and J shed 4 bases, with 9 bases lying between them. In DNA form, the CDR3 reads TGTGCCAGCAGTTTCCGGGGTATCACTGAAGCTTTCTTT. It codes for CASSFRGITEAFF.

This clonotype occurred many times. This chain uses TRBV7-3 with TRBJ2-3, with 13 bases matching TRBD2. There are 17 residues in the CDR3. After removal of 5 bases from V and 4 bases from J, the junction contained 9 bases not matched to a gene. Germline V gene sequence: CDR1 SGHTA, CDR2 FQGTGA. This CDR3 reads CASSLRRTSGGADTQYF. The CDR3 DNA is TGTGCCAGCAGCCTGCGACGGACTAGCGGGGGAGCAGATACGCAGTATTTT.

This clonotype was found many times. This sequence joins TRBV7-8 and TRBJ1-5; tentative D call: TRBD1 (6 bases). In germline, CDR1 is SGHVS, CDR2 FQNEAQ. Trimming pared 1 base from V and 3 bases from J, leaving 10 bases between. The length of the CDR3 is 15 residues. CDR3 bases: TGTGCCAGCAGCTTAGGCCGGGACACCAATCAGCCCCAGCATTTT. It yields the protein CASSLGRDTNQPQHF.

There are many counts of this clonotype. V is TRBV12-5 and J is TRBJ2-2; either TRBD1 or TRBD2 may fit D (5 bases each). Deletions cut 4 bases from V and 8 bases from J, with 14 bases between. This CDR3 has 14 residues. The germline V gene encodes CDR1 LGHNT and CDR2 FRNRAP. CDR3 nucleotide sequence: TGTGCTAGTGGTTCGGGACCTCGCGGGGGGGAGCTGTTTTTT. Its protein product is CASGSGPRGGELFF.

With regard to this clonotype: Mismatch with germline at one junction end may stem from a read error. The chain has TRBV12-3 or TRBV12-4 and TRBJ2-1; 12 bases agree with TRBD2. The CDR3 length is 19 residues. CDR3 coding DNA: TGTACCAGCAGTTTAACCCTGCGACTAGCGGGGGAACAAGACAATGAGCAGTTCTTC. Residues: CTSSLTLRLAGEQDNEQFF.

This clonotype was seen many times. The chain combines TRBV24-1 with TRBJ2-1; weak D call: TRBD1 (5 bases). This CDR3 has 16 amino acids. CDR1 and CDR2 (germline): KGHDR, SFDVKD. The V end lost 1 base, the J end lost 7 bases, and 16 bases lay between the germline ends. The CDR3 region is CATSDFPRAEENEQFF. The CDR3 DNA sequence: TGTGCCACCAGTGATTTCCCCAGGGCCGAGGAAAATGAGCAGTTCTTC.

This clonotype was seen ten or more times. This chain joins TRBV6-5 and TRBJ2-7; D possibly corresponds to TRBD2 (5 bases). The germline V and J ends were trimmed by 5 bases and 5 bases, with 22 bases remaining between them. The germline V gene encodes CDR1 MNHEY and CDR2 SVGAGI. This CDR3 is built from 16 residues. DNA for the CDR3: TGTGCCAGCAGTCTTTTCCTTTCGGGGTTCGGGGACGAGCAGTACTTC. This sequence encodes CASSLFLSGFGDEQYF.

This clonotype was recorded at least ten times. The chain has TRBV6-1 and TRBJ2-3; 7 bases fit TRBD2. The CDR3 loop spans 13 amino acids. From germline, CDR1 is MNHNS and CDR2 SASEGT. With 7 bases clipped from V and 6 bases from J, the junction kept 7 bases outside the gene matches. The CDR3 DNA sequence: TGTGCCAGCAAGGGACGGACTAGGGATACGCAGTATTTT. As protein: CASKGRTRDTQYF.

At least ten counts were recorded for this clonotype. The chain employs TRBV7-3 and TRBJ2-2; D unresolved. Trimming left V 5 bases short and J 8 bases short, with 12 bases between. Germline-derived CDR1 and CDR2 are SGHTA and FQGTGA. There are 13 residues in the CDR3. CDR3 sequence (DNA): TGTGCCAGCAGCCGACTCGAGCAGGGGGAGCTGTTTTTT. Encoded protein: CASSRLEQGELFF. Full variable domain (remainder filled in from reference TRBV7-3 and TRBJ2-2): GAGVSQTPSNKVTEKGKYVELRCDPISGHTALYWYRQSLGQGPEFLIYFQGTGAADDSGLPNDRFFAVRPEGSVSTLKIQRTERGDSAVYLCASSRLEQGELFFGEGSRLTVL.

This clonotype was found many times. The gene calls are TRBV12-3 or TRBV12-4 and TRBJ2-3, with 14 bases aligning to TRBD2. There are 17 residues in the CDR3. The V and J ends lost 6 bases and 2 bases, in that order; junction bases with no gene match: 7. CDR3 nucleotide sequence: TGTGCCAGCAGCGGACTAGCGGGGGGCCCATTCACAGATACGCAGTATTTT. This translates into CASSGLAGGPFTDTQYF.